This is a list of T cell receptor beta chains from one sample in a study of blood T cell repertoires in COVID-19. Clones were sequenced by immunoSEQ multiplex PCR, and TCRdb holds only the in-frame ones, with some missing. Of some 56,000 clones in the sample, roughly four fifths were seen once. The sequenced sample consisted of peripheral blood. These receptors originate from an elderly man with COVID-19, enrolled during active disease. Both conserved end residues are part of each CDR3. Each record gives: D gene, V gene, J gene, CDR3 protein. A D gene is named only where the DNA matches it firmly.

>TRBD2|TRBV28|TRBJ2-2
CASSLWTSGGAEDTGELFF
>TRBD2|TRBV4-3|TRBJ2-1
CASSLTGTSGLNEQFF
>TRBD2|TRBV24-1|TRBJ2-1
CATSPATSGNPYNEQFF
>TRBD1|TRBV27|TRBJ1-3
CASSLRGTGGVGNTIYF
>TRBD2|TRBV30|TRBJ2-3
CAWSLASGGAGTQYF
>.|TRBV11-2|TRBJ2-7
CASSLEEDEQYF
>.|TRBV7-3|TRBJ1-5
CASSLGSGDQPQHF
>.|TRBV7-9|TRBJ1-2
CASSHRTALNYGYTF
>.|TRBV7-2|TRBJ1-2
CASSTGLEGGYTF
>.|TRBV11-1|TRBJ1-6
CASSIGRGAPLHF
>TRBD2|TRBV4-2|TRBJ2-5
CASSREGLQETQYF
>.|TRBV20-1|TRBJ1-3
CSAPLGGIVYF
>TRBD1|TRBV24-1|TRBJ2-3
CATSDSDRGGLTDTQYF
>.|TRBV28|TRBJ2-5
CASSFPPGSGETQYF
>TRBD1|TRBV7-2|TRBJ1-6
CASSPPTGNRFNSPLHF
>.|TRBV14|TRBJ1-6
CASSSREGYSPLHF
>.|TRBV5-5|TRBJ2-1
CASSLGVEQFF
>.|TRBV28|TRBJ1-1
CATRGSWLATEAFF
>.|TRBV7-8|TRBJ1-1
CASSLETGTASTGAFF
>TRBD1|TRBV18|TRBJ1-3
CASSPTGGRQDTIYF
>TRBD1|TRBV3-1/TRBV3-2|TRBJ1-3
CASSPRTGTGNTIYF
>.|TRBV29-1|TRBJ1-1
CSVDAGKVGTEAFF
>.|TRBV6-6|TRBJ2-1
CASSRSGGHNEQFF
>TRBD1|TRBV19|TRBJ1-1
CASSIFGIPTGAEAFF
>.|TRBV4-1|TRBJ1-6
CASSQEGTPSGALHF
>.|TRBV7-9|TRBJ1-5
CASSPGGWASNQPQHF
>.|TRBV7-2|TRBJ1-5
CASSLVREGQPQHF
>TRBD2|TRBV7-6|TRBJ2-3
CASSPGASGGRVDTQYF
>.|TRBV21-1|TRBJ2-1
CASSAFSGSSYNEQFF
>TRBD1|TRBV5-1|TRBJ2-2
CASSPWTGDNGELFF
>TRBD2|TRBV13|TRBJ2-1
CASSPGPGLADASSYNEQFF
>TRBD1|TRBV7-7|TRBJ2-7
CASSPLQGAYEQYF
>TRBD2|TRBV18|TRBJ2-2
CASSPRLASDAGELFF
>TRBD1|TRBV24-1|TRBJ1-5
CATSETGAQPQHF
>TRBD1|TRBV5-1|TRBJ1-6
CASSDRTGGPSPLHF
>TRBD1|TRBV10-3|TRBJ1-6
CAISESRTGNSPLHF
>.|TRBV30|TRBJ2-1
CAWTLRSSYNEQFF
>.|TRBV5-1|TRBJ2-3
CASSLRETDTQYF
>.|TRBV5-4|TRBJ1-3
CASSLSSDSRNTIYF
>TRBD1|TRBV4-2|TRBJ1-1
CASSRTQGMNTEAFF
>.|TRBV7-9|TRBJ2-6
CASSPRGTGAGANVLTF
>TRBD1|TRBV5-1|TRBJ2-7
CASSRTSTGTYEQYF
>.|TRBV3-1/TRBV3-2|TRBJ1-1
CASSQGQNTEAFF
>TRBD1|TRBV7-2|TRBJ2-1
CASSLPRQGAFNEQFF
>.|TRBV5-6|TRBJ1-2
CASSLEQYGYTF